The 12 T cell receptor beta chains below were found in one sample sequenced in a study of shared clonotypes between healthy human individuals. Assay used: immunoSEQ multiplex PCR; TCRdb lists only in-frame clones, some missing. The sample gives 730,000 or so clones, 55% to 75% of which show up once; 1.8% is in the top ten. The sample comprised memory CD4+ T cells sorted from blood. As for subset: CD45RA-negative fraction. Source of these receptors: a woman in her 30s in good health.

The rearrangement joins TRBV5-1 to TRBJ2-7; D possibly corresponds to TRBD1 (6 bases). Deletions cut 0 bases from V and 6 bases from J, with 10 bases between. The germline V gene encodes CDR1 SGHRS and CDR2 YFSETQ. This CDR3 region has 13 residues. Here the CDR3 reads CASSLVTGSEQYF. The CDR3 nucleotides read TGCGCCAGCAGCTTGGTCACAGGGAGCGAGCAGTACTTC.

The gene calls are TRBV6-6 and TRBJ1-2; 11 bases align to TRBD1. The CDR3 contains 16 residues. CDR1 and CDR2 from the germline V gene are MNHNY and SVGAGI (reference sequence). J lost 0 bases, V lost 10 bases, and 10 bases had no gene match. The CDR3 loop reads CATHTWDRGTNYGYTF. Here the CDR3 DNA reads TGTGCCACACACACTTGGGACAGGGGGACTAACTATGGCTACACCTTC.

This clone came up a few times. This sequence joins TRBV2 and TRBJ1-1; no firm D call. The CDR3 contains 13 residues. From germline, CDR1 is SNHLY and CDR2 FYNNEI. Trimming took 6 bases from V and 10 from J, leaving 18 bases between them. CDR3 amino acids: CASSDRDPVGAFF. DNA of the CDR3: TGTGCCAGCAGCGACCGGGATCCAGTGGGAGCTTTCTTT.

The chain recombines TRBV5-6 with TRBJ1-2; TRBD1 agrees at 9 bases. CDR1 SGHDT and CDR2 YYEEEE come from the germline V gene. The CDR3 runs to 16 residues. V lost 1 base, J lost 1 base, and 5 bases stayed unmatched. CDR3 nucleotide sequence: TGTGCCAGCAGCTTGTCTGGGACAGGGATTAACTATGGCTACACCTTC. This encodes CASSLSGTGINYGYTF. Using reference TRBV5-6 and TRBJ1-2 for the parts outside the CDR3, the full variable domain is DAGVTQSPTHLIKTRGQQVTLRCSPKSGHDTVSWYQQALGQGPQFIFQYYEEEERQRGNFPDRFSGHQFPNYSSELNVNALLLGDSALYLCASSLSGTGINYGYTFGSGTRLTVV.

The rearrangement joins TRBV7-6 to TRBJ2-5; 8 bases align to TRBD2. Germline CDR1 and CDR2: SGHVS and FNYEAQ. There are 15 residues in the CDR3. The trim removed 6 bases at V and 2 bases at J, leaving 8 bases unmatched. The DNA for the CDR3 is TGTGCCAGCAGGGCTAGCGGGTACTTACAAGAGACCCAGTACTTC. Protein: CASRASGYLQETQYF.

The V and J genes are TRBV6-1 and TRBJ1-5, with 9 bases aligning to TRBD1. Looked up from germline, CDR1 is MNHNS and CDR2 is SASEGT. After removal of 5 bases from V and 4 bases from J, the junction contained 6 bases not matched to a gene. The CDR3 runs 15 residues. The CDR3, as DNA: TGTGCCAGCAGTCTACAGGGGGCGGGAAATCAGCCCCAGCATTTT. This encodes CASSLQGAGNQPQHF.

The chain links TRBV6-1 to TRBJ1-5, with a tentative D call TRBD1 (6 bases). V gave up 6 bases and J gave up 4 bases, with 16 bases separating them. This CDR3 is built from 15 residues. The germline gives CDR1 MNHNS, CDR2 SASEGT. Here the CDR3 reads CASRVHGGLNQPQHF. The DNA for the CDR3 is TGTGCCAGCAGAGTCCACGGGGGGCTGAATCAGCCCCAGCATTTT.

V and J are TRBV6-1 and TRBJ1-2; D call uncertain. This CDR3 has 14 residues. V lost 2 bases and J 3 bases, leaving 10 bases between the germline ends. CDR1 and CDR2 from the germline V gene are MNHNS and SASEGT. In nucleotides, the CDR3 is TGTGCCAGCAGTGAAACAAACAGAGACTATGGCTACACCTTC. Amino acids: CASSETNRDYGYTF.

A note on this clone: A read error may be the cause here, since a much bigger clone is one base away. This sample includes further DNA sequences coding for the same CDR3. The gene calls are TRBV5-6 and TRBJ2-5; no reliable D call. The CDR3 consists of 14 residues. In germline, CDR1 is SGHDT, CDR2 YYEEEE. The CDR3 DNA sequence: TGCGCCAGCAGCTTAAGACCCCGCCAAGAGACCCAGTACTTC. Encoded protein: CASSLRPRQETQYF.

The genes are TRBV5-1 and TRBJ2-1; 8 bases are shared with TRBD2. This CDR3 region has 14 residues. The trim removed 5 bases at V and 5 bases at J, leaving 6 bases unmatched. Germline assignment: CDR1 SGHRS and CDR2 YFSETQ. The CDR3 DNA follows: TGCGCCAGCAGAATTAGCGGGAATAACAATGAGCAGTTCTTC. It yields the protein CASRISGNNNEQFF.

The sample holds many counts of this clone. The rearrangement uses TRBV27 and TRBJ2-7; 13 bases line up with TRBD2. Germline V CDR1 and CDR2: MNHEY, SMNVEV (reference sequence). Germline trimming cut 7 bases from V and 3 bases from J; bases unmatched to any gene: 12. The CDR3 consists of 17 residues. This CDR3 reads CASITGLAGSQGYEQYF. DNA for the CDR3: TGTGCCAGCATTACGGGACTAGCGGGATCACAAGGCTACGAGCAGTACTTC.

The genes are TRBV11-2 and TRBJ2-5; D call uncertain. The germline gives CDR1 SGHAT, CDR2 FQNNGV. V lost 2 bases to trimming and J lost 4 bases, with 5 bases between them. This CDR3 comprises 12 residues. The CDR3 DNA sequence: TGTGCCAGCAGCTTAAACGGAGAGACCCAGTACTTC. Its protein product is CASSLNGETQYF.